This TCR beta chain is from a study of response to subunit inactivated influenza vaccine. TCRdb called the RT-PCR reads again in MiXCR, with one record for every CDR3 protein. Of about 570,000 distinct CDR3 sequences listed, about 11% are singletons. Germline CDR1 LGHNA, CDR2 YNFKEQ. The V and J ends lost 4 bases and 3 bases respectively, with 15 bases between them. The CDR3 contains 16 residues. These data were likewise used in another study, on T cells expressing NK-cell markers. As that report states: The authors generated TCR beta cDNA through 5'RACE template switching with UMIs. For a few donors, these clonotypes were likewise the leading ones in the CD3+CD56-NKG2C+ fraction.

This sequence originates from a man aged 50-60 years who received an inactivated influenza vaccine. This material consisted of PBMCs from blood, taken on the day of vaccination. The chain has TRBV4-2 and TRBJ2-2, with D maybe TRBD1 (6 bases). This chain's CDR3 is CASSPDRLIHTGELFF. In DNA, the CDR3 is TGTGCCAGCAGCCCGGACAGATTGATTCACACCGGGGAGCTGTTTTTT.